These 13 T cell receptor beta chains were sequenced from one sample in a study of blood T cell repertoires in COVID-19. Repertoires were generated with immunoSEQ multiplex PCR, while TCRdb's copy carries only in-frame clones and drops some. The table shows about 260,000 clones, with approximately 90% occurring only once. Source material: peripheral blood. The receptors were gathered from a woman in her thirties or forties with acute or convalescent COVID-19.

This chain links TRBV9 with TRBJ1-2; 8 bases map to TRBD1. This CDR3 region has 16 residues. V shed 4 bases, J shed 2 bases, and the junction held 10 bases outside the gene matches. CDR1 and CDR2 from the germline V gene are SGDLS and YYNGEE. CDR3 in amino acids: CASSLGLDRDNYGYTF. CDR3 sequence (DNA): TGTGCCAGCAGCCTCGGGTTGGACAGGGACAACTATGGCTACACCTTC.

This sequence joins TRBV4-1 and TRBJ1-5, with D maybe TRBD1 (6 bases). Germline V gives CDR1 MGHRA, CDR2 YSYEKL. V shed 0 bases and J shed 9 bases, with 15 bases lying between them. The CDR3 spans 15 residues. CDR3 coding DNA: TGCGCCAGCAGCCAAGACCAGGGGTCCCGTGGGCCCCAGCATTTT. Translating gives CASSQDQGSRGPQHF.

The genes are TRBV19 and TRBJ2-3; 7 nucleotides line up with TRBD2. Trimming at V came to 11 bases and at J to 4 bases, leaving 12 bases not matched to a gene. Per germline, CDR1 LNHDA and CDR2 SQIVND (reference sequence). The CDR3 totals 14 residues. For the CDR3, the DNA is TGTGCCTCATTCGGGCCGGGGGGTTCAGATACGCAGTATTTT. It is translated as CASFGPGGSDTQYF.

This chain uses TRBV9 with TRBJ2-3, with D possibly TRBD1 on 6 matching bases. Per germline, CDR1 SGDLS and CDR2 YYNGEE. CDR3 length: 16 amino acids. The V end lost 4 bases, the J end lost 0 bases, and 15 bases lay between the germline ends. The CDR3 DNA reads as TGTGCCAGCAGCAGCCGGACAGACCCTAGCACAGATACGCAGTATTTT. This encodes CASSSRTDPSTDTQYF.

The chain recombines TRBV2 with TRBJ2-1; 9 positions agree with TRBD2. CDR1 SNHLY and CDR2 FYNNEI come from the germline V gene. The CDR3 loop spans 13 amino acids. J lost 7 bases, V lost 4 bases, and 2 bases had no gene match. CDR3 region: CASSALAGNEQFF. DNA for the CDR3: TGTGCCAGCAGTGCTCTAGCGGGGAATGAGCAGTTCTTC.

V usage is TRBV2 and J usage is TRBJ1-5, with no clear D. The V end was cut by 7 bases, the J end by 7 bases, with 20 bases between. Germline CDR1 and CDR2: SNHLY and FYNNEI. The CDR3 covers 15 residues. Written as DNA, the CDR3 is TGTGCCAGCAAAAAAGGAGGGCTTCTCCAACAGCCCCAGCATTTT. This sequence encodes CASKKGGLLQQPQHF.

The V gene is TRBV15, the J gene TRBJ1-2, with a possible D match to TRBD1 (5 bases). The V gene's germline CDR1 is LNHNV and CDR2 YYDKDF (reference sequence). This CDR3 contains 14 residues. The V and J ends lost 9 bases and 4 bases respectively, with 18 bases between them. For the CDR3, the DNA is TGTGCCACAGGGGACCGGGGGACGTTCTATGGCTACACCTTC. This gives the protein CATGDRGTFYGYTF.

This chain connects TRBV19 to TRBJ1-5; tentative D call: TRBD1 (6 bases). Germline loops: CDR1 LNHDA, CDR2 SQIVND (reference sequence). Trimming stripped 7 bases from V and 4 bases from J, with 11 bases between. The CDR3 contains 13 residues. The CDR3 sequence: CASIGGGNQPQHF. As DNA, the CDR3 is TGTGCCAGTATAGGGGGGGGGAATCAGCCCCAGCATTTT.

The chain has TRBV21-1 and TRBJ1-6; the table's D gene call, TRBD1, was not cross checked with the DNA. TRBV21-1 is tagged as a pseudogene. The CDR3 is 15 amino acids. DNA of the CDR3: TGTGCCGGACAGGGTTGTAGCTCCTATAATTCACCCCTCCACTTT. This encodes CAGQGCSSYNSPLHF.

Regarding this clone: Germline and junction disagree at one end, which may indicate a read error. The genes are TRBV30 and TRBJ1-2, with TRBD1 matching over 7 bases. The CDR3 has 13 residues. CDR1 GTSNPN and CDR2 SVGIG come from the germline V gene (reference sequence). CDR3 amino acids: CAWSVIGGWQSGF. CDR3 nucleotides: TGTGCCTGGAGTGTAATAGGGGGCTGGCAGTCGGGCTTC. Together with reference TRBV30 and TRBJ1-2, the CDR3 gives the full variable domain: SQTIHQWPATLVQPVGSPLSLECTVEGTSNPNLYWYRQAAGRGLQLLFYSVGIGQISSEVPQNLSASRPQDRQFILSSKKLLLSDSGFYLCAWSVIGGWQSGFGSGTRLTVV.

This clone was seen once. The chain combines TRBV4-1 with TRBJ1-6; D is ambiguous. From germline, CDR1 is MGHRA and CDR2 YSYEKL. Trimming pared 4 bases from V and 7 bases from J, leaving 14 bases between. The CDR3 is 15 amino acids. The CDR3 reads CASSPPGASNSPLHF. In DNA form, the CDR3 reads TGCGCCAGCAGCCCGCCGGGAGCTTCCAATTCACCCCTCCACTTT.

This chain links TRBV6-5 with TRBJ2-2; 8 bases line up with TRBD2. Germline values: CDR1 MNHEY, CDR2 SVGAGI. This CDR3 spans 16 amino acids. The V segment lost 0 bases and the J segment 8 bases; nucleotides outside the gene matches: 8. CDR3 nucleotides: TGTGCCAGCAGTTACTCCTCTGGCGGGGGGTCAGGGGAGCTGTTTTTT. It is translated as CASSYSSGGGSGELFF.

This chain joins TRBV2 and TRBJ1-1; no clear D gene. The germline CDR1 and CDR2 sequences are SNHLY and FYNNEI. Trimming left V 8 bases short and J 0 bases short, with 10 bases between. The CDR3 loop spans 13 amino acids. In nucleotides, the CDR3 is TGTGCCAGCGGCAGGAACATGAACACTGAAGCTTTCTTT. Translation gives CASGRNMNTEAFF.